This passage covers 28 T cell receptor beta chains from one sample sequenced in a study of T cells in Graves' hyperthyroidism and ophthalmopathy. From RNA transcripts, TCR beta CDR3 regions were amplified. A first-round RT-PCR of the TCR CDR3 used the HTBI primer set. TCRdb redid the calling of the multiplex PCR reads with MiXCR, one entry per CDR3 protein. The sample carries approximately 370,000 distinct CDR3 sequences, approximately 18% recorded once. Sequenced input: blood. Receptors originate from a woman in her twenties or thirties with Graves' hyperthyroidism that later progressed to Graves' ophthalmopathy.

In this sample, this clonotype turned up a few times. This chain uses TRBV7-9 with TRBJ2-3, with D maybe TRBD1 (5 bases). The germline CDR1 and CDR2 sequences are SEHNR and FQNEAQ (reference sequence). This CDR3 is built from 17 residues. V was cut by 5 bases and J by 0 bases, with 18 bases left in between. The CDR3 is CASSPLVGAVSTDTQYF. CDR3 in DNA: TGTGCCAGCAGCCCACTCGTAGGGGCCGTTAGCACAGATACGCAGTATTTT.

V and J are TRBV27 and TRBJ2-1; maybe TRBD1 (6 bases). Germline CDR1 reads MNHEY; CDR2 reads SMNVEV (reference sequence). The CDR3 totals 15 residues. Trimming took 4 bases from V and 5 from J, leaving 15 bases between them. This chain's CDR3 is CASSSHQGWDNEQFF. CDR3 DNA: TGTGCCAGCAGTTCACACCAGGGGTGGGACAATGAGCAGTTCTTC.

This clonotype has ten or more counts. The chain is built from TRBV6-1 and TRBJ2-2; no clear D gene. The V gene's germline CDR1 is MNHNS and CDR2 SASEGT. CDR3 length equals 15 residues. V was trimmed by 7 bases and J by 0 bases, leaving 12 bases between them. The CDR3 spells CASTPGRANTGELFF. The CDR3 DNA is TGTGCCAGCACTCCAGGTCGGGCGAACACCGGGGAGCTGTTTTTT.

This sequence joins TRBV6-1 and TRBJ2-7; D not resolved. The CDR3 loop spans 13 amino acids. Looked up from germline, CDR1 is MNHNS and CDR2 is SASEGT. V was cut by 5 bases and J by 0 bases, with 8 bases left in between. CDR3 sequence (DNA): TGTGCCAGCAGTCGAGACCCCTCCTACGAGCAGTACTTC. It translates to CASSRDPSYEQYF.

This clonotype was observed many times. This chain connects TRBV2 to TRBJ1-5; 7 positions match TRBD1. The J segment lost 7 bases and the V segment lost 7 bases, leaving 10 bases of the junction unmatched. The germline CDR1 and CDR2 sequences are SNHLY and FYNNEI. This CDR3 comprises 14 residues. The CDR3 sequence: CASNGQESRQPQHF. The CDR3 region has the DNA TGTGCCAGCAATGGACAGGAGTCGCGACAGCCCCAGCATTTT.

At least ten counts were recorded for this clonotype. CDR3 bases: TGCAGTGCTAGAGATTCGGGGGACAGTGGTGAGATAAATAGCAATCAGCCCCAGCATTTT. It encodes CSARDSGDSGEINSNQPQHF. The chain carries TRBV20-1 and TRBJ1-5; TRBD1 matches 7 bases. The CDR3 runs 20 residues. Germline V lookup: CDR1 DFQATT, CDR2 SNEGSKA (reference sequence). The junction had 17 bases not matched to a gene; V was cut back by 0 bases and J by 0 bases.

This clonotype showed up just a few times. V is TRBV3-1 and J is TRBJ2-5; 10 bases are a match to TRBD1. The V gene's germline CDR1 is LGHDT and CDR2 YNNKEL (reference sequence). Trimming cost V 1 base and J 5 bases; bases outside gene matches: 7. The CDR3 has 16 residues. The CDR3 region has the DNA TGTGCCAGCAGCCAAGGGGGAGGGACAGGGGTTGAGACCCAGTACTTC. Amino acids: CASSQGGGTGVETQYF.

This clonotype has ten or more counts. The chain is built from TRBV6-6 and TRBJ1-2; D call uncertain. The CDR3 has 14 residues. V was clipped by 0 bases and J by 2 bases, with 7 bases between them. Per germline, CDR1 MNHNY and CDR2 SVGAGI (reference sequence). CDR3 amino acids: CASSYSKENYGYTF. In DNA, the CDR3 is TGTGCCAGCAGTTACTCGAAGGAAAACTATGGCTACACCTTC.

V and J are TRBV4-2 and TRBJ2-7; D is ambiguous. Germline V gives CDR1 LGHNA, CDR2 YNFKEQ. Trimming shortened V by 0 bases and J by 3 bases, and 6 bases separated the two germline ends. This CDR3 has 13 residues. In DNA, the CDR3 is TGTGCCAGCAGCCAAGATGCTAGCTACGAGCAGTACTTC. It codes for CASSQDASYEQYF.

The CDR3 region has the DNA TGTGCCAGCAGCGTAACCGGGACAAACAAAGAGACCCAGTACTTC. This translates into CASSVTGTNKETQYF. V usage is TRBV9 and J usage is TRBJ2-5; possible D gene TRBD1, 6 bases. CDR1 is SGDLS, CDR2 YYNGEE, per germline. The CDR3 length is 15 residues. Trimming removed 1 base from V and 3 bases from J, with 13 bases in between. The variable domain in full, completed from reference TRBV9 and TRBJ2-5, reads DSGVTQTPKHLITATGQRVTLRCSPRSGDLSVYWYQQSLDQGLQFLIQYYNGEERAKGNILERFSAQQFPDLHSELNLSSLELGDSALYFCASSVTGTNKETQYFGPGTRLLVL.

The J gene is TRBJ2-6, the V gene TRBV12-3 or TRBV12-4; perhaps TRBD2 as D (5 bases). Trimming left V 1 base short and J 2 bases short, with 9 bases between. The CDR3 extends over 16 amino acids. CDR3 residues: CASSLGRGPGANVLTF. In DNA form, the CDR3 reads TGTGCCAGCAGTTTAGGTCGAGGGCCTGGGGCCAACGTCCTGACTTTC.

Details on this clonotype: A much larger clone differs by one base, so this may be a read error. The gene calls are TRBV2 and TRBJ2-2, with D tentatively TRBD2 (5 bases). The CDR3 sequence is 13 residues long. CDR1 is SNHLY, CDR2 FYNNEI, per germline. The CDR3 DNA follows: TGTGCCAGCAGTGAGGAATACACCGGGGAGCTGGTTTTT. It is translated as CASSEEYTGELVF.

The sample holds many counts of this clonotype. This chain joins TRBV5-1 and TRBJ2-7; TRBD2 matches at 10 bases. The CDR3 covers 16 residues. In germline, CDR1 is SGHRS, CDR2 YFSETQ. The V segment lost 3 bases and the J segment 6 bases; nucleotides outside the gene matches: 12. In DNA form, the CDR3 reads TGCGCCAGCAGCTGGAGTTTGGGACTAGCGCACCTCGAGCAGTACTTC. It is translated as CASSWSLGLAHLEQYF.

This clonotype was seen ten or more times. J is TRBJ2-2 and V is TRBV24-1, with D hard to call. This CDR3 is built from 13 residues. Trimming took 1 base from V and 7 from J, leaving 6 bases between them. Germline loops: CDR1 KGHDR, CDR2 SFDVKD. CDR3 sequence (DNA): TGTGCCACCAGTGATTTAGACGTCGGGGAGCTGTTTTTT. Its protein is CATSDLDVGELFF.

The rearrangement links TRBV5-1 to TRBJ1-6; D is perhaps TRBD1 (5 bases). V dropped 2 bases and J dropped 5 bases, with 11 bases sitting between them. This CDR3 contains 15 residues. The germline V gene encodes CDR1 SGHRS and CDR2 YFSETQ. The chain's CDR3 is CASSFGDGNNSPLHF. The CDR3 coding sequence is TGCGCCAGCAGCTTCGGGGACGGAAATAATTCACCCCTCCACTTT.

Ten or more counts support this clonotype. This chain links TRBV30 with TRBJ1-1; D remains unclear. The CDR3 spans 16 residues. CDR1 is GTSNPN and CDR2 is SVGIG in the germline V gene (reference sequence). V was pared by 3 bases and J by 1 base, with 18 bases between. The CDR3, as DNA: TGTGCCTGGAGGAATAAGGGTCCGAGAAAGAACACTGAAGCTTTCTTT. This codes for CAWRNKGPRKNTEAFF.

This clonotype was picked up a small number of times. This chain joins TRBV25-1 and TRBJ2-7; 12 bases fit TRBD1. The CDR3 consists of 18 residues. Germline assignment: CDR1 MGHDK and CDR2 SYGVNS. V lost 5 bases and J lost 4; bases outside the gene matches: 15. The CDR3 bases are TGTGCCAGCAGTACCCCGACGAACCTGGGACAGGGGGCTTACGAGCAGTACTTC. Encoded protein: CASSTPTNLGQGAYEQYF.

This clonotype was picked up many times. CDR3 residues: CASSSNKWRDHEQFF. CDR3 nucleotides: TGTGCCAGCAGCTCCAATAAGTGGAGGGACCATGAGCAGTTCTTC. This sequence joins TRBV11-2 and TRBJ2-1; tentatively, D is TRBD2 (6 bases). CDR3 length: 15 residues. Germline CDR1 and CDR2: SGHAT and FQNNGV. Trimming stripped 4 bases from V and 8 bases from J, with 18 bases between.

The V gene is TRBV18, the J gene TRBJ2-1; TRBD2 matches 10 bases. Losses at the gene ends were 3 bases for V and 2 bases for J; bases not matched to a gene: 4. Germline lookup yields CDR1 KGHSH and CDR2 LQKENI. The length of the CDR3 is 16 residues. The CDR3 DNA is TGTGCCAGCTCACCCCTAACTAGCGGGACCTACAATGAGCAGTTCTTC. Its translation is CASSPLTSGTYNEQFF.

This clonotype was observed many times. The chain is built from TRBV12-3 or TRBV12-4 and TRBJ2-1, with D possibly being TRBD1 (6 bases). V dropped 6 bases and J dropped 5 bases, with 14 bases sitting between them. The CDR3 totals 14 residues. The CDR3 is CASSSPGQDNEQFF. In DNA form, the CDR3 reads TGTGCCAGCAGCTCTCCGGGACAAGACAATGAGCAGTTCTTC.

The V gene is TRBV20-1, the J gene TRBJ1-4; D unresolved. Germline CDR1 and CDR2: DFQATT and SNEGSKA (reference sequence). Trimming stripped 1 base from V and 4 bases from J, with 10 bases between. The CDR3 loop spans 14 amino acids. The CDR3 nucleotides are TGCAGTGCTAGAGGGGGAGGGTTTAATGAAAAACTGTTTTTT. Protein sequence: CSARGGGFNEKLFF.

This clonotype was counted ten times or more. This chain connects TRBV5-1 to TRBJ2-5; 7 bases map to TRBD1. The CDR3 runs to 13 residues. Trimming cost V 4 bases and J 13 bases; bases outside gene matches: 13. The germline V gene encodes CDR1 SGHRS and CDR2 YFSETQ. The CDR3 DNA reads TGCGCCAGCAGCCCCGCGGAAATCGACAGGGTGTACTTC. Amino acids: CASSPAEIDRVYF.

The sample holds many counts of this clonotype. The V and J genes are TRBV20-1 and TRBJ1-1; no reliable D call. The germline gives CDR1 DFQATT, CDR2 SNEGSKA (reference sequence). This CDR3 has 19 amino acids. The ends were cut back, 2 bases at V and 0 bases at J, with 25 bases in the middle. The CDR3, as DNA: TGCAGTGCTAGACAGCCAAATTCGGGATTCGGCCTGATGAACACTGAAGCTTTCTTT. Its protein product is CSARQPNSGFGLMNTEAFF.

In this sample, this clonotype turned up a few times. J is TRBJ1-1 and V is TRBV12-3 or TRBV12-4, with D uncertain. This CDR3 comprises 11 residues. V lost 6 bases and J lost 6, with 8 bases in between. DNA for the CDR3: TGTGCCAGCAGGGGCAGATCTGAAGCTTTCTTT. Protein sequence: CASRGRSEAFF.

The V gene is TRBV27, the J gene TRBJ2-1, with 9 bases that match TRBD1. CDR1 is MNHEY and CDR2 is SMNVEV in the germline V gene (reference sequence). The V and J ends lost 6 bases and 3 bases, in that order; junction bases with no gene match: 9. The length of the CDR3 is 16 residues. CDR3 DNA sequence: TGTGCCAGCAGCCTCAGGGGGACAGGGATCTACAATGAGCAGTTCTTC. Amino acids: CASSLRGTGIYNEQFF.

Many counts were recorded for this clonotype. This chain uses TRBV2 with TRBJ1-1; D ambiguous. V was pared by 6 bases and J by 0 bases, with 11 bases between. The CDR3 loop spans 14 amino acids. The germline V gene encodes CDR1 SNHLY and CDR2 FYNNEI. The CDR3 reads CASRFRTLNTEAFF. The CDR3 DNA reads as TGTGCCAGCAGATTTAGGACCCTGAACACTGAAGCTTTCTTT.

A remark on this clonotype: This clone may be a read error of a much larger clone one base away. The chain employs TRBV7-2 and TRBJ1-5; D is perhaps TRBD1 (6 bases). The CDR3 runs to 18 residues. V lost 1 base and J 2 bases, leaving 18 bases between the germline ends. Germline lookup yields CDR1 SGHTA and CDR2 FQGNSA. This chain's CDR3 is CASSLGAGASLGNQPQHF. The CDR3 region has the DNA TGTGCCAGCAGCTTAGGGGCGGGGGCGAGTCTTGGCAATCAGCCCCAGCATTTT.

V usage is TRBV12-3 or TRBV12-4 and J usage is TRBJ1-2; no definite D call. This CDR3 comprises 13 residues. Trimming pared 4 bases from V and 4 bases from J, leaving 10 bases between. CDR3 nucleotide sequence: TGTGCCAGCAGTTCCGGGCCTCTCTATGGCTACACCTTC. This gives the protein CASSSGPLYGYTF.